What follows are 30 T cell receptor beta chains derived from one specimen sequenced in a study of T cell changes during pregnancy in multiple sclerosis. Profiled with immunoSEQ multiplex PCR; TCRdb holds only in-frame clones, not every one. The table has around 39,000 clones, around 92% seen once. The sample consisted of CD8+ T cells from peripheral blood mononuclear cells, taken before pregnancy. Receptors were obtained from a female donor with multiple sclerosis, enrolled in a pregnancy study.

As DNA, the CDR3 is TGTGCCAGCAGCTTAGCGCAGGGCGGGGCTCTCACCTCCTACGAGCAGTACTTC. It translates to CASSLAQGGALTSYEQYF. The chain employs TRBV7-2 and TRBJ2-7, with D maybe TRBD2 (6 bases). Per the germline V gene, CDR1 is SGHTA and CDR2 is FQGNSA. The CDR3 spans 18 residues. The V end was cut by 0 bases, the J end by 0 bases, with 18 bases between.

The chain carries TRBV7-9 and TRBJ2-1; 11 bases are a match to TRBD2. Germline lookup yields CDR1 SEHNR and CDR2 FQNEAQ (reference sequence). The length of the CDR3 is 19 residues. With 1 base clipped from V and 0 bases from J, the junction kept 8 bases outside the gene matches. CDR3: CASSLVALAGVSSYNEQFF. DNA for the CDR3: TGTGCCAGCAGCTTAGTGGCACTAGCGGGGGTAAGCTCCTACAATGAGCAGTTCTTC. Full variable domain (remainder filled in from reference TRBV7-9 and TRBJ2-1): DTGVSQNPRHKITKRGQNVTFRCDPISEHNRLYWYRQTLGQGPEFLTYFQNEAQLEKSRLLSDRFSAERPKGSFSTLEIQRTEQGDSAMYLCASSLVALAGVSSYNEQFFGPGTRLTVL.

This chain connects TRBV7-8 to TRBJ1-5; 9 bases are a match to TRBD1. After removal of 3 bases from V and 3 bases from J, the junction contained 6 bases not matched to a gene. This CDR3 is built from 16 residues. The germline V gene encodes CDR1 SGHVS and CDR2 FQNEAQ. CDR3 sequence (DNA): TGTGCCAGCAGCTTCACCCGGACAGGGGTCAATCAGCCCCAGCATTTT. Its protein is CASSFTRTGVNQPQHF.

This clone was observed once. V and J are TRBV10-1 and TRBJ1-2; D is undetermined. Germline V CDR1 and CDR2: WNHNN, SYGVQD (reference sequence). The germline V and J ends were trimmed by 3 bases and 4 bases, with 6 bases remaining between them. CDR3 length equals 12 residues. The CDR3 here is CASSDRIYGYTF. The DNA of the CDR3 is TGCGCCAGCAGTGACAGGATCTATGGCTACACCTTC.

About this clone itself: The sample contains more than one DNA sequence encoding this CDR3. The chain is built from TRBV6-1 and TRBJ1-1, with 8 nucleotides matching TRBD1. There are 14 residues in the CDR3. Germline V gene data show CDR1 as MNHNS and CDR2 as SASEGT. J was trimmed by 4 bases and V by 6 bases; bases with no gene match: 7. The CDR3: CASRRGDRSTEAFF. DNA for the CDR3: TGTGCCAGCAGGAGGGGGGACAGGAGCACTGAAGCTTTCTTT.

The J gene is TRBJ2-2, the V gene TRBV7-2, with 9 bases fitting TRBD2. The CDR3 is 17 residues long. The ends lost 2 bases at V and 2 bases at J; junction bases unmatched: 6. The germline CDR1 and CDR2 sequences are SGHTA and FQGNSA. CDR3 in amino acids: CASSLSKTSGNTGELFF. The DNA of the CDR3 is TGTGCCAGCAGCTTATCCAAGACTAGCGGTAACACCGGGGAGCTGTTTTTT.

This chain links TRBV2 with TRBJ1-5, with D perhaps matching TRBD1 (5 bases). Germline values: CDR1 SNHLY, CDR2 FYNNEI. The V and J ends lost 5 bases and 1 base respectively, with 9 bases between them. The CDR3 totals 14 residues. CDR3 sequence: CASSSGLSNQPQHF. The DNA of the CDR3 is TGTGCCAGCAGTTCAGGGTTGAGCAATCAGCCCCAGCATTTT.

This clone has a handful of counts. The chain recombines TRBV6-4 with TRBJ2-1; D remains unclear. V lost 2 bases and J lost 7, with 9 bases in between. The CDR3 has 13 residues. Germline V gives CDR1 MRHNA, CDR2 SNTAGT. The CDR3 reads CASSDVATNEQFF. The CDR3 DNA is TGTGCCAGCAGTGACGTAGCAACGAATGAGCAGTTCTTC.

The V gene is TRBV7-2, the J gene TRBJ1-2, with D perhaps TRBD1 (6 bases). Trimming pared 1 base from V and 5 bases from J, leaving 14 bases between. The CDR3 length is 15 residues. The germline V gene encodes CDR1 SGHTA and CDR2 FQGNSA. CDR3 amino acids: CASSLDLGGWYGYTF. For the CDR3, the DNA is TGTGCCAGCAGCTTAGATCTTGGGGGCTGGTATGGCTACACCTTC.

The chain joins TRBV2 to TRBJ2-1; tentatively, D is TRBD2 (7 bases). The germline V and J ends were trimmed by 6 bases and 6 bases, with 15 bases remaining between them. Germline-derived CDR1 and CDR2 are SNHLY and FYNNEI. This CDR3 contains 14 residues. The CDR3 sequence is CASRGGRGANEQFF. CDR3 coding DNA: TGTGCCAGCAGAGGGGGGAGGGGGGCCAATGAGCAGTTCTTC.

The chain links TRBV4-1 to TRBJ2-1; 8 positions match TRBD1. This CDR3 has 16 amino acids. Trimming took 0 bases from V and 4 from J; bases not matched to a gene: 5. The germline CDR1 and CDR2 sequences are MGHRA and YSYEKL. The DNA of the CDR3 is TGCGCCAGCAGCCAAGAAGACAGGGGCCTTTACAATGAGCAGTTCTTC. Its protein product is CASSQEDRGLYNEQFF.

V usage is TRBV6-4 and J usage is TRBJ2-3; D not resolved. Germline CDR1 MRHNA, CDR2 SNTAGT. V lost 2 bases, J lost 8 bases, and 8 bases lay in between. This CDR3 has 12 residues. The CDR3 loop is CASSDEPGTQYF. CDR3 DNA: TGTGCCAGCAGTGACGAGCCGGGTACGCAGTATTTT.

The chain couples TRBV11-2 to TRBJ2-7; D may be TRBD2 (5 bases). The CDR3 is made up of 12 amino acids. V dropped 5 bases and J dropped 5 bases, with 10 bases sitting between them. Looked up from germline, CDR1 is SGHAT and CDR2 is FQNNGV. The CDR3 nucleotides are TGTGCCAGCAGCGCCAGGCGGGACGAGCAGTACTTC. As protein: CASSARRDEQYF.

V is TRBV10-3 and J is TRBJ2-5, with 7 positions matching TRBD1. Germline lookup yields CDR1 ENHRY and CDR2 SYGVKD. Trimming removed 1 base from V and 5 bases from J; junction bases left unmatched: 7. The CDR3 extends over 15 amino acids. CDR3 nucleotides: TGTGCCATCAGTGAGTTCAGACAGGGCGCGGAGACCCAGTACTTC. This encodes CAISEFRQGAETQYF.

The chain couples TRBV7-9 to TRBJ1-2; TRBD1 matches 9 bases. Germline V gene sequence: CDR1 SEHNR, CDR2 FQNEAQ (reference sequence). V lost 5 bases, J lost 4 bases, and 14 bases stayed unmatched. The CDR3 extends over 17 amino acids. The CDR3 DNA reads as TGTGCCAGCAGCGGTAGGAGGGGACAGGGAGATTTCTATGGCTACACCTTC. Its translation: CASSGRRGQGDFYGYTF. The full variable domain, in which reference TRBV7-9 and TRBJ1-2 provide the parts outside the CDR3, is DTGVSQNPRHKITKRGQNVTFRCDPISEHNRLYWYRQTLGQGPEFLTYFQNEAQLEKSRLLSDRFSAERPKGSFSTLEIQRTEQGDSAMYLCASSGRRGQGDFYGYTFGSGTRLTVV.

The rearrangement uses TRBV27 and TRBJ2-4, with D perhaps TRBD2 (7 bases). V lost 3 bases to trimming and J lost 0 bases, with 15 bases between them. The CDR3 is 17 amino acids. From germline, CDR1 is MNHEY and CDR2 SMNVEV (reference sequence). CDR3 nucleotides: TGTGCCAGCAGTTTTAAGGGGGGGGCATTAGCCAAAAACATTCAGTACTTC. Translation gives CASSFKGGALAKNIQYF.

This chain links TRBV6-5 with TRBJ2-5; possibly TRBD1 for D (6 bases). CDR3 length: 14 residues. Germline V CDR1 and CDR2: MNHEY, SVGAGI. The V end was cut by 6 bases, the J end by 6 bases, with 17 bases between. The CDR3 coding sequence is TGTGCCAGCAGCCCTGGGACGAGGGGGAAGACCCAGTACTTC. Its translation: CASSPGTRGKTQYF.

The CDR3 coding sequence is TGTGCCACCAGCATCGACAGGGGGCTTGGAAATGAGCAGTTCTTC. Translated, it gives CATSIDRGLGNEQFF. The rearrangement links TRBV15 to TRBJ2-1; 10 bases are a match to TRBD1. The CDR3 is 15 residues long. Trimming removed 4 bases from V and 7 bases from J; junction bases left unmatched: 7. Germline-derived CDR1 and CDR2 are LNHNV and YYDKDF (reference sequence).

The V call is TRBV5-8, the J call TRBJ1-5, with 9 positions matching TRBD1. Germline trimming cut 6 bases from V and 16 bases from J; bases unmatched to any gene: 11. Germline CDR1 SGHTS, CDR2 YDEGEE. The CDR3 extends over 12 amino acids. In DNA, the CDR3 is TGTGCCAGCACCCTTATTCGACAGGGGGGACATTTT. Translating it yields CASTLIRQGGHF.

This clone was found once. The CDR3 nucleotides read TGTGCCAGCAGCTTGGACAGGGGGAGAGGGGAGCAGTACTTC. Residues: CASSLDRGRGEQYF. The rearrangement uses TRBV7-6 and TRBJ2-7; TRBD1 agrees at 10 bases. The germline V gene encodes CDR1 SGHVS and CDR2 FNYEAQ. The CDR3 runs to 14 residues. V shed 3 bases, J shed 7 bases, and the junction held 6 bases outside the gene matches.

The rearrangement uses TRBV19 and TRBJ1-1, with D tentatively TRBD1 (5 bases). CDR3 length: 10 amino acids. CDR1 and CDR2 (germline): LNHDA, SQIVND (reference sequence). Trimming took 10 bases from V and 10 from J, leaving 13 bases between them. In DNA form, the CDR3 reads TGTGCCACCTTTCAGGGAGGAGCTTTCTTT. Protein product: CATFQGGAFF.

This clone was seen a handful of times. The chain has TRBV7-9 and TRBJ2-1; D unresolved. The germline V and J ends were trimmed by 3 bases and 6 bases, with 6 bases remaining between them. The CDR3 loop spans 12 amino acids. CDR1 is SEHNR and CDR2 is FQNEAQ in the germline V gene (reference sequence). Here the CDR3 reads CASSFRFNEQFF. The CDR3 DNA reads TGTGCCAGCAGCTTTCGGTTCAATGAGCAGTTCTTC.

The chain recombines TRBV7-9 with TRBJ1-1; TRBD1 matches 9 bases. Germline CDR1 and CDR2: SEHNR and FQNEAQ (reference sequence). V shed 1 base and J 5 bases; nucleotides not matched to a gene: 5. The CDR3 sequence is 15 residues long. The CDR3 DNA sequence: TGTGCCAGCAGCTTAGTCTGGGACAGGGAAACTGAAGCTTTCTTT. Encoded protein: CASSLVWDRETEAFF.

This chain connects TRBV27 to TRBJ2-7, with a weak D call TRBD2 (5 bases). Trimming took 3 bases from V and 3 from J, leaving 15 bases between them. This CDR3 is built from 15 residues. The V gene's germline CDR1 is MNHEY and CDR2 SMNVEV (reference sequence). CDR3 bases: TGTGCCAGCAGTTTGAAGGGCTGGGGAGTCTACGAGCAGTACTTC. Translated: CASSLKGWGVYEQYF.

CDR3 DNA sequence: TGTGCCAGCAGTGAACTAGGGACAACGAGCAATCAGCCCCAGCATTTT. It codes for CASSELGTTSNQPQHF. This chain connects TRBV2 to TRBJ1-5, with D possibly being TRBD1 (6 bases). The CDR3 spans 16 residues. V lost 2 bases and J 1 base, leaving 12 bases between the germline ends. The germline gives CDR1 SNHLY, CDR2 FYNNEI. Looking up the rest from reference TRBV2 and TRBJ1-5 gives the full variable domain: EPEVTQTPSHQVTQMGQEVILRCVPISNHLYFYWYRQILGQKVEFLVSFYNNEISEKSEIFDDQFSVERPDGSNFTLKIRSTKLEDSAMYFCASSELGTTSNQPQHFGDGTRLSIL.

In DNA form, the CDR3 reads TGTGCCAGCAGCGGGTACCGGGACAACCACTACAATGAGCAGTTCTTC. This gives the protein CASSGYRDNHYNEQFF. V gene TRBV9 combines with J gene TRBJ2-1; D may be TRBD1 (6 bases). V lost 3 bases and J lost 3, with 16 bases in between. The CDR3 sequence is 16 residues long. Germline V gives CDR1 SGDLS, CDR2 YYNGEE.

The CDR3, as DNA: TGTGCCAGCAGTCCCGGACTAGCGGGGGGCACCTACAATGAGCAGTTCTTC. Protein: CASSPGLAGGTYNEQFF. The rearrangement uses TRBV11-2 and TRBJ2-1; 14 bases are shared with TRBD2. This CDR3 spans 17 amino acids. The germline V gene encodes CDR1 SGHAT and CDR2 FQNNGV. V shed 6 bases and J 2 bases; nucleotides not matched to a gene: 6.

This chain uses TRBV9 with TRBJ1-5, with 10 bases matching TRBD1. This CDR3 has 14 amino acids. Germline values: CDR1 SGDLS, CDR2 YYNGEE. After removal of 6 bases from V and 5 bases from J, the junction contained 5 bases not matched to a gene. The CDR3 DNA reads as TGTGCCAGCAATGGAGGGACAGGGGATCAGCCCCAGCATTTT. Translated: CASNGGTGDQPQHF. Complete variable domain (other parts from reference TRBV9 and TRBJ1-5): DSGVTQTPKHLITATGQRVTLRCSPRSGDLSVYWYQQSLDQGLQFLIQYYNGEERAKGNILERFSAQQFPDLHSELNLSSLELGDSALYFCASNGGTGDQPQHFGDGTRLSIL.

The chain carries TRBV7-9 and TRBJ2-3; 9 nucleotides align to TRBD1. The CDR3 spans 16 residues. Germline loops: CDR1 SEHNR, CDR2 FQNEAQ (reference sequence). With 5 bases clipped from V and 2 bases from J, the junction kept 8 bases outside the gene matches. The CDR3 DNA is TGTGCCAGCAGCACACGACAGGGGGAATACACAGATACGCAGTATTTT. It encodes CASSTRQGEYTDTQYF.

The chain combines TRBV27 with TRBJ2-5; D ambiguous. The V gene's germline CDR1 is MNHEY and CDR2 SMNVEV (reference sequence). V was pared by 8 bases and J by 5 bases, with 6 bases between. CDR3 length equals 10 residues. CDR3 sequence reads: CASGLETQYF. The CDR3 nucleotides are TGTGCCAGCGGGCTGGAGACCCAGTACTTC.